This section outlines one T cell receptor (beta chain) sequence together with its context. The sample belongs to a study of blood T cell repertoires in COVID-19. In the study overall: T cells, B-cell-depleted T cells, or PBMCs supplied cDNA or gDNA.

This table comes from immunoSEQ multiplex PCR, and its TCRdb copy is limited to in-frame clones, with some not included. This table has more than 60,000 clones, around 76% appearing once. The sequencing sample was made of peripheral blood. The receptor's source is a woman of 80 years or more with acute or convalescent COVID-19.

The CDR3 here is CASSVGGAPGPYEQYF. Written as DNA, the CDR3 is TGTGCCAGCAGCGTCGGGGGAGCCCCCGGACCCTACGAGCAGTACTTC. The J gene is TRBJ2-7, the V gene TRBV9; a weak D match, TRBD2 (6 bases). The V gene's germline CDR1 is SGDLS and CDR2 YYNGEE. The CDR3 length is 16 residues. V lost 2 bases and J 2 bases, leaving 17 bases between the germline ends.